These 10 T cell receptor beta chains came from one sample sequenced in a study of OX40 agonist ivuxolimab in advanced cancers. Libraries were prepared by immunoSEQ multiplex PCR; TCRdb keeps only in-frame clonotypes and omits some of them. The sample holds over 15,000 clones; 90% are singletons and the top ten take around 45%. Sequencing used CD4+ or CD8+ T cells sorted from blood, obtained in a trial of the OX40 agonist ivuxolimab. The receptor source for this set is an adult with an advanced solid tumor such as melanoma, head and neck, liver or kidney cancer.

This clone was observed a single time. The chain uses TRBV4-2 and TRBJ2-7, with unresolved D. Germline values: CDR1 LGHNA, CDR2 YNFKEQ. V lost 0 bases and J lost 4, with 10 bases in between. The CDR3 length is 14 residues. The chain's CDR3 is CASSQELLGYEQYF. In DNA form, the CDR3 reads TGTGCCAGCAGCCAAGAACTCCTAGGATACGAGCAGTACTTC.

The gene calls are TRBV6-1 and TRBJ2-7; no clear D gene. CDR1 and CDR2 from the germline V gene are MNHNS and SASEGT. The CDR3 is 16 amino acids. Trimming removed 2 bases from V and 0 bases from J, with 14 bases in between. CDR3 region: CASSEKVWAVSYEQYF. In DNA form, the CDR3 reads TGTGCCAGCAGTGAAAAGGTTTGGGCAGTCTCCTACGAGCAGTACTTC.

The V and J genes are TRBV15 and TRBJ2-2; maybe TRBD2 (5 bases). V gave up 1 base and J gave up 6 bases, with 24 bases separating them. The CDR3 is 19 residues long. Germline V gives CDR1 LNHNV, CDR2 YYDKDF (reference sequence). The CDR3 DNA follows: TGTGCCACCAGCAGAGTTGCGCTAATGGACTCTCTAGGCTCCGGGGAGCTGTTTTTT. It yields the protein CATSRVALMDSLGSGELFF.

The chain is built from TRBV27 and TRBJ2-1; no definite D call. V was pared by 6 bases and J by 6 bases, with 15 bases between. This CDR3 spans 14 amino acids. The germline gives CDR1 MNHEY, CDR2 SMNVEV (reference sequence). The CDR3 spells CASRRMGSINEQFF. In DNA, the CDR3 is TGTGCCAGCAGGAGAATGGGATCTATCAATGAGCAGTTCTTC.

The chain combines TRBV7-8 with TRBJ2-7; D is possibly TRBD1 (5 bases). From germline, CDR1 is SGHVS and CDR2 FQNEAQ. This CDR3 contains 15 residues. V was pared by 5 bases and J by 0 bases, with 14 bases between. DNA of the CDR3: TGTGCCAGCAGCCTAACAGGCTACCCCTCCTACGAGCAGTACTTC. The encoded protein is CASSLTGYPSYEQYF.

The rearrangement joins TRBV5-6 to TRBJ2-1; D uncertain. The CDR3 consists of 15 residues. V lost 0 bases to trimming and J lost 4 bases, with 11 bases between them. Germline V lookup: CDR1 SGHDT, CDR2 YYEEEE. The CDR3 sequence: CASSLGGQTYNEQFF. DNA for the CDR3: TGTGCCAGCAGCTTGGGTGGTCAGACTTACAATGAGCAGTTCTTC.

The CDR3 bases are TGCAGCGTTGACAGGGTAAAGCAGTTCTTC. Translating gives CSVDRVKQFF. This sequence joins TRBV29-1 and TRBJ2-1; a possible D gene is TRBD1 (5 bases). CDR3 length: 10 residues. Germline values: CDR1 SQVTM, CDR2 ANQGSEA. The V gene lost 3 bases and the J gene lost 11 bases, with 8 bases spanning the gap.

This chain connects TRBV27 to TRBJ2-1; D remains ambiguous. Germline V gene data show CDR1 as MNHEY and CDR2 as SMNVEV (reference sequence). The CDR3 is 11 residues long. V was cut by 3 bases and J by 4 bases, with 1 base left in between. The CDR3 spells CASSLYNEQFF. As DNA, the CDR3 is TGTGCCAGCAGTTTGTACAATGAGCAGTTCTTC.

The chain joins TRBV29-1 to TRBJ2-2; D is undetermined. The CDR3 contains 14 residues. Germline lookup yields CDR1 SQVTM and CDR2 ANQGSEA. Trimming left V 5 bases short and J 0 bases short, with 10 bases between. Here the CDR3 reads CSVSTVANTGELFF. The CDR3 DNA reads TGCAGCGTTAGTACAGTCGCGAACACCGGGGAGCTGTTTTTT.

The V and J genes are TRBV27 and TRBJ2-2; possibly TRBD1 for D (6 bases). Germline values: CDR1 MNHEY, CDR2 SMNVEV (reference sequence). This CDR3 is built from 16 residues. Trimming pared 4 bases from V and 4 bases from J, leaving 16 bases between. In DNA, the CDR3 is TGTGCCAGCAGTTACGGCTGGGGGCTCAGCACCGGGGAGCTGTTTTTT. It codes for CASSYGWGLSTGELFF.